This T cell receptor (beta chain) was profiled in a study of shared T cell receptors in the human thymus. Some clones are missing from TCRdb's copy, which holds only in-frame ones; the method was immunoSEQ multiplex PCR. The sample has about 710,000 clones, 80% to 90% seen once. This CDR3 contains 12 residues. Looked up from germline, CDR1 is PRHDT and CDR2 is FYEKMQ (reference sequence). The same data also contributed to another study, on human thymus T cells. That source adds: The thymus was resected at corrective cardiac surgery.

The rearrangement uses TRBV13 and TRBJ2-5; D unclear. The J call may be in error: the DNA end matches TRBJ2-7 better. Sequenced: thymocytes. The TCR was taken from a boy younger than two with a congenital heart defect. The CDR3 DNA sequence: TGTGCCAGCAGCTTAGGGGACTACGAGCAGTACTTC. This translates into CASSLGDYEQYF.